This T cell receptor (beta chain) originates from a study of cytomegalovirus exposure and HLA in healthy donors. The overall study: Early released data had around 88 million unique TCRs, all coming from HLA-typed donors. Study-wide points: Altogether, some 170 TCR beta chains were recorded as cytomegalovirus-associated. A link between a missense DCLRE1C variant and TCR beta V- and J-gene trimming emerged from a later analysis.

Germline CDR1 reads GTSNPN; CDR2 reads SVGIG (reference sequence). V was shortened by 3 bases and J by 1 base, with 13 bases between the two germline ends. The CDR3 has 15 residues. Use of 60 Vbeta and 13 Jbeta primers characterized the PCR. Assay: immunoSEQ multiplex PCR; the TCRdb copy retains only in-frame clones and omits some. The sample contains roughly 230,000 clones, about nine tenths of which appear only once. About this clone itself: Its antigen is unidentified.

The chain joins TRBV30 to TRBJ1-5; a possible D gene is TRBD1 (5 bases). The sequencing input was PBMCs. This receptor was identified in a girl between 2 and 10 years old in good health and CMV-seronegative. CDR3 region: CAWREPKGSNQPQHF. CDR3 sequence (DNA): TGTGCCTGGAGGGAACCCAAGGGGAGCAATCAGCCCCAGCATTTT.